This entry describes one TCR beta chain. The sample comes from a study of Graves' ophthalmopathy and Graves' hyperthyroidism. The CDR3 has 14 residues. CDR1 is SGHTA, CDR2 FQGNSA, per germline. The germline V and J ends were trimmed by 5 bases and 5 bases, with 14 bases remaining between them. Thyroid ultrasound, orbital computed tomography, TRAb, serum thyroxine and clinical symptoms formed the basis of diagnosis. What supplied the PBMCs was approximately 10 ml of fresh peripheral blood. Using RNA transcripts, the TCR beta CDR3 regions were amplified. The first-round RT-PCR employed HTBI primers together with the Qiagen OneStep RT-PCR kit. A multiplex PCR was then performed as the second round. TCRdb fed the multiplex PCR reads into MiXCR, producing one record per CDR3 protein. Of about 740,000 distinct CDR3 sequences detected, 40% appear once; the ten largest clones hold roughly 46%.

Sequencing used peripheral blood. V and J are TRBV7-2 and TRBJ2-3; D is possibly TRBD1 (6 bases). The receptor's source is an adult man with Graves' ophthalmopathy. The CDR3 here is CASSHGQGKDTQYF. CDR3 DNA sequence: TGTGCCAGCAGCCACGGGCAGGGGAAAGATACGCAGTATTTT.